This T cell receptor beta chain was recovered during a study of cytomegalovirus exposure and HLA in healthy donors. General study points: Likely technical artifact: a cluster of highly shared sequence variants. Cytomegalovirus association was listed for 164 TCR beta chains.

Trimming shortened V by 4 bases and J by 7 bases, and 16 bases separated the two germline ends. The CDR3 sequence is 14 residues long. CDR1 is SNHLY, CDR2 FYNNEI, per germline. The PCR employed 60 Vbeta primers together with 13 Jbeta primers. Only in-frame clones appear in the TCRdb table, and some are missing; sequencing was by immunoSEQ multiplex PCR. The sample includes about 200,000 clones, less than 80% seen only once; the top ten take 4% to 4.5%. Comments on this clone: Its target is unknown.

Specimen: PBMCs. V usage is TRBV2 and J usage is TRBJ1-1, with D possibly TRBD1 on 6 matching bases. The sequence derives from a woman in her 30s in good health and CMV-seropositive. Here the CDR3 reads CASSVRGEQDEAFF. The CDR3 region has the DNA TGTGCCAGCAGTGTCAGGGGTGAACAGGATGAAGCTTTCTTT.